A single count supports the clone carrying this T cell receptor (beta chain). The CDR3 runs 12 residues. Trimming removed 2 bases at V and 4 bases at J, with 8 bases between. CDR1 and CDR2 from the germline V gene are GTSNPN and SVGIG (reference sequence). CD8+ and CD4+ T cells from blood underwent TCR beta sequencing. The source of the sample is a study of CD8 T cells in Susac syndrome. It was with random hexamers that about 0.45 to 1 ug RNA was reverse transcribed. TCRdb re-called the immunoSEQ multiplex PCR reads through MiXCR, storing one row per CDR3 protein. The sample lists around 160,000 distinct CDR3 sequences; 94% were seen once.

The TCR originated in a human donor with multiple sclerosis. The J gene is TRBJ1-1, the V gene TRBV30; D remains ambiguous. Sequences were obtained from CD4+ T cells from PBMCs. The CDR3 spells CAWSRLFTEAFF. CDR3 in DNA: TGTGCCTGGAGTCGGCTGTTCACTGAAGCTTTCTTT.